These T cell receptor beta chains were read from a single sample in a study of cytomegalovirus exposure and HLA in healthy donors. Profiled with immunoSEQ multiplex PCR; TCRdb holds only in-frame clones, not every one. Listed are 75,000 to 85,000 clones; about 0.61% falls within the top ten. The sequencing sample was made of PBMCs. Receptor source: a man in his forties or fifties in good health and CMV-seronegative. Both conserved end residues are part of each CDR3. D genes are given only for firm matches.

j_call d_call v_call cdr3_nt cdr3_aa
TRBJ1-4 TRBD1 TRBV7-2 TGTGCCAGCAGCCCACCGGGACAGGGAAGGGAAAAACTGTTTTTT CASSPPGQGREKLFF
TRBJ1-2 TRBD1 TRBV18 TGTGCCAGCCAAACAGGGGACTTGTGGAACTATGGCTACACCTTC CASQTGDLWNYGYTF
TRBJ2-1 TRBD1 TRBV29-1 TGCAGCGTTTCAGGACAGGTAGATGAGCAGTTCTTC CSVSGQVDEQFF
TRBJ1-5 . TRBV10-3 TGTGCCACCTCGTGGGGGGAAGGAAGCCAGCCCCAGCATTTT CATSWGEGSQPQHF
TRBJ2-7 TRBD1 TRBV27 TGTGCCAGCAGTTTTTATTCAGGGGGCCCCTCCTACGAGCAGTACTTC CASSFYSGGPSYEQYF
TRBJ1-6 TRBD1 TRBV6-6 TGTGCCAGCAGTTACTACAGGGGGCCCGAATGGCCCCTCCACTTT CASSYYRGPEWPLHF
TRBJ1-2 . TRBV13 TGTGCCAGCAGCCCGGGACTGGAGGGCTACACCTTC CASSPGLEGYTF
TRBJ2-7 TRBD1 TRBV6-5 TGTGCCAGCAGTTCAGCTAGCTGGGACAGCCCCCTCTTC CASSSASWDSPLF
TRBJ2-5 TRBD2 TRBV28 TGTGCCAGCAGTTTTGGCAGCGGGGTACAAGAGACCCAGTACTTC CASSFGSGVQETQYF
TRBJ2-7 TRBD2 TRBV10-3 TGTGCCATCAGTGACTTAGCGGGGGGCTACGAGCAGTACTTC CAISDLAGGYEQYF
TRBJ2-5 . TRBV5-4 TGTGCCAGCACCTCAGGGTACCAAGGGACCCAGTACTTC CASTSGYQGTQYF
TRBJ2-5 TRBD2 TRBV9 TGTGCCAGCAGCGTCTCAGCGGGGGGCCAAGAGACCCAGTACTTC CASSVSAGGQETQYF
TRBJ2-1 . TRBV5-4 TGTGCCAGCAGCTTGCCGGGACTCTCCTACAATGAGCAGTTCTTC CASSLPGLSYNEQFF
TRBJ2-7 TRBD1 TRBV7-2 TGTGCCAGCAGCTTAGGACAGGGGATGTACGAGCAGTACTTC CASSLGQGMYEQYF
TRBJ1-2 . TRBV30 TGTGCCTGGAGTAGCAACTTTGACTATGGCTACACCTTC CAWSSNFDYGYTF
TRBJ1-2 . TRBV11-2 TGTGCCAGCAGCTTAGGCAGGGTCTATGGCTACACCTTC CASSLGRVYGYTF
TRBJ2-1 . TRBV15 TGTGCCACCAGCAATGGGGGGAGCTCCTACAATGAGCAGTTCTTC CATSNGGSSYNEQFF
TRBJ2-7 TRBD1 TRBV7-9 TGTGCCAGCAGCTTAAGATCGACAGGGGGCCCCGAGCAGTACTTC CASSLRSTGGPEQYF
TRBJ2-7 . TRBV9 TGTGCCAGCAGCGTCGGGAAATCCCCGAACCCCTACGAGCAGTACTTC CASSVGKSPNPYEQYF
TRBJ2-1 . TRBV10-1 TGCGCCAGCAGTGAGCCCTACTCGAATGAGCAGTTCTTC CASSEPYSNEQFF
TRBJ1-5 . TRBV6-1 TGTGCCAGCAGTCATGCAACCAGGGGTAATCAGCCCCAGCATTTT CASSHATRGNQPQHF
TRBJ2-1 TRBD1 TRBV19 TGTGCCAGTAGTATAGGCCGAACCCGGACAGGCGAGCAGTTCTTC CASSIGRTRTGEQFF
TRBJ1-1 . TRBV5-1 TGCGCCAGCAGCTTGGATCGACTCCAAGCTTTCTTT CASSLDRLQAFF
TRBJ2-7 TRBD1 TRBV19 TGTGCCAGTAGTTCCCAGGCCGGGACAGGGATCGAGCAGTACTTC CASSSQAGTGIEQYF
TRBJ1-6 . TRBV25-1 TGTGCCAGCAGCGCTATATATAATTCACCCCTCCACTTT CASSAIYNSPLHF
TRBJ1-5 . TRBV7-2 TGTGCCAGCAGCTATAACAATCAGCCCCAGCATTTT CASSYNNQPQHF
TRBJ1-2 TRBD1 TRBV6-4 TGTGCCAGCAGGCCGGGACAGAACTATGGCTACACCTTC CASRPGQNYGYTF
TRBJ1-5 . TRBV28 TGTGCCAGCAGTTTAGGCGGGAACAATCAGCCCCAGCATTTT CASSLGGNNQPQHF
TRBJ2-1 TRBD2 TRBV7-2 TGTGCCAGCAGCGCCCGACTAGCGGGGGGAATGTTCTTC CASSARLAGGMFF
TRBJ2-5 TRBD2 TRBV4-3 TGCGCCAGCAGCCCGGGACTAGTACCGACCTCCGGAGAGACCCAGTACTTC CASSPGLVPTSGETQYF
TRBJ1-2 TRBD1 TRBV28 TGTGCCAGCAGTTTATATCGGGGAGGGACAGGTCTCGCGGGTGGCTACACCTTC CASSLYRGGTGLAGGYTF
TRBJ2-6 TRBD1 TRBV15 TGTGCCACCAGCAGAACAGGGGGGTCTTTTGGGGCCAACGTCCTGACTTTC CATSRTGGSFGANVLTF
TRBJ2-7 TRBD2 TRBV27 TGTGCCAGCAGTTTGTGGGGGGGTCGGGAGCAGTACTTC CASSLWGGREQYF
TRBJ2-3 . TRBV19 TGTGCCAGTATAGAGGGCCCGGGAGATACGCAGTATTTT CASIEGPGDTQYF
TRBJ1-1 . TRBV21-1 TGTGCCAGCAGCCTCTGGCCGGGGAGGAGCACTGAAGCTTTCTTT CASSLWPGRSTEAFF
TRBJ2-1 . TRBV11-1 TGTGCCAGCAGCCAACGGGGTTCGATTGCAAATGAGCAGTTCTTC CASSQRGSIANEQFF
TRBJ2-7 TRBD2 TRBV7-8 TGTGCCAGCAGCTCCGGGACTAGCGGGGGGGCCTACGAGCAGTACTTC CASSSGTSGGAYEQYF
TRBJ1-1 TRBD1 TRBV7-3 TGTGCCAGCAGCAGACAGGGGGCCACTGAAGCTTTCTTT CASSRQGATEAFF
TRBJ1-2 . TRBV29-1 TGCAGCGCCGGGGGGGGGTTAGCGAACTATGGCTACACCTTC CSAGGGLANYGYTF
TRBJ1-1 . TRBV11-2 TGTGCCAGCAGCTTGGAGGGGTGGGGCACTGAAGCTTTCTTT CASSLEGWGTEAFF
TRBJ2-1 TRBD2 TRBV15 TGTGCCACCAAGGCCGGACTAGCGGGAGATGAGCAGTTCTTC CATKAGLAGDEQFF
TRBJ1-2 . TRBV7-9 TGTGCCAGCAGCCGAGGGATGGCGGGTGGCTACACCTTC CASSRGMAGGYTF
TRBJ1-6 TRBD1 TRBV28 TGTGCCAGCACTCCGGGACAGGGTATCTCACCCCTCCACTTT CASTPGQGISPLHF
TRBJ2-7 TRBD2 TRBV6-1 TGTGCCAGCAGTGAAGCGGGGTCTAGGGAGGGTATACCCTCCTACGAGCAGTACTTC CASSEAGSREGIPSYEQYF
TRBJ2-1 TRBD2 TRBV30 TGTGCCTGGAGTGTAGGCCTAGCGGCTTACAATGAGCAGTTCTTC CAWSVGLAAYNEQFF
TRBJ2-5 . TRBV5-5 TGTGCCAGCAGCTTAGTAGGGTACAGGGAAGAGACCCAGTACTTC CASSLVGYREETQYF
TRBJ2-3 TRBD2 TRBV2 TGTGCCAGCAGTGGACTAGCGGGCCCCATGGATACGCAGTATTTT CASSGLAGPMDTQYF
TRBJ2-5 TRBD1 TRBV5-4 TGTGCCAGCAGCCCCCGGGACAGGGGTGTGGAGACCCAGTACTTC CASSPRDRGVETQYF
TRBJ1-6 . TRBV28 TGTGCCAGCAGCCCCTTGGCAGGGGATAATTCACCCCTCCACTTT CASSPLAGDNSPLHF
TRBJ1-5 . TRBV7-9 TGTGCCAGCAGCTTAGCGGCAGGCAATCAGCCCCAGCATTTT CASSLAAGNQPQHF
TRBJ1-6 TRBD1 TRBV6-5 TGTGCCAGCAGTTACTCGGGGGGACAGATTCGTTCACCCCTCCACTTT CASSYSGGQIRSPLHF
TRBJ2-5 . TRBV6-1 TGTGCCAGCAGCCAAAGGACAGTACAAGAGACCCAGTACTTC CASSQRTVQETQYF